The source of this T cell receptor (beta chain) is a study of blood T cell repertoires in COVID-19. Study summary: Sample material is recorded as cDNA or gDNA derived from T cells, B-cell-depleted T cells, or PBMCs.

Trimming removed 7 bases from V and 0 bases from J, with 9 bases in between. CDR1 is KGHSH and CDR2 is LQKENI in the germline V gene. The CDR3 has 13 amino acids. Some clones are missing from TCRdb's copy, which holds only in-frame ones; the method was immunoSEQ multiplex PCR. The sample has 150,000 to 200,000 clones; roughly nine tenths are singletons. The sequence was collected from a man between 45 and 60 years old with acute or convalescent COVID-19. The chain combines TRBV18 with TRBJ1-2; D may be TRBD1 (5 bases). The sample comprised peripheral blood. The CDR3 loop is CASLAGPNYGYTF. Here the CDR3 DNA reads TGTGCCAGCTTAGCAGGGCCTAACTATGGCTACACCTTC.